The present T cell receptor (beta chain) was sequenced within a study of blood T cell repertoires in COVID-19. In the study overall: Samples came from the United States, Italy and Spain, spanning acute and convalescent COVID-19. PBMCs, B-cell-depleted T cells, or T cells were the source of the cDNA or gDNA that made up the material.

Study processing details: Amplification from reference gene primers served as the basis for estimated nucleated cell counts. Sequenced by immunoSEQ multiplex PCR; TCRdb stores in-frame clones only, minus some. D and trimming were read from the DNA, whereas the V and J calls and clone size are those reported in that table. The sample has around 300,000 clones, roughly nine tenths seen once. This CDR3 has 13 residues. The V and J ends lost 5 bases and 5 bases, in that order; junction bases with no gene match: 5. Germline V gene sequence: CDR1 LNHDA, CDR2 SQIVND (reference sequence). Seattle patients were enrolled during active infection and followed longitudinally.

The clonotype was recovered from a woman under 40 with COVID-19, enrolled during active disease. The sample was peripheral blood. The chain couples TRBV19 to TRBJ2-7, with 8 bases fitting TRBD1. The CDR3 DNA reads TGTGCCAGTAGTCCGGACAGGGTCAACGAGCAGTACTTC. Translating it yields CASSPDRVNEQYF. The complete variable domain, with remaining parts taken from reference TRBV19 and TRBJ2-7, reads DGGITQSPKYLFRKEGQNVTLSCEQNLNHDAMYWYRQDPGQGLRLIYYSQIVNDFQKGDIAEGYSVSREKKESFPLTVTSAQKNPTAFYLCASSPDRVNEQYFGPGTRLTVT.